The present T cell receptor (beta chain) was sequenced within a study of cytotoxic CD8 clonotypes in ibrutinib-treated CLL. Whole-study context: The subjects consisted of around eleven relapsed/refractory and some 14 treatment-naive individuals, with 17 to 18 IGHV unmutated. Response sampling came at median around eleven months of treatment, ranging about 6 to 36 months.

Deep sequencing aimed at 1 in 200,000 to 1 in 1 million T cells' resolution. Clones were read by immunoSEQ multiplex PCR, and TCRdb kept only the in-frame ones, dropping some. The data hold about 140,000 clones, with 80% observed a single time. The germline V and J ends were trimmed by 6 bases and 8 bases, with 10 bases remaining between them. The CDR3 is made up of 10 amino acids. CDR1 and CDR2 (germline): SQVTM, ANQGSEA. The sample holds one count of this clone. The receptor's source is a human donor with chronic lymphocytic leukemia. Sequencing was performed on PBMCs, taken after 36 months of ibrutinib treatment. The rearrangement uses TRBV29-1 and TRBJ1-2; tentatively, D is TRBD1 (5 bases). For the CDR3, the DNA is TGCAGCGTCAGGGCAGGCGGCTACACCTTC. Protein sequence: CSVRAGGYTF.